Listed below are T cell receptor beta chains from one sample, sequenced in a study of cytomegalovirus exposure and HLA in healthy donors. Clones were read by immunoSEQ multiplex PCR, and TCRdb kept only the in-frame ones, dropping some. The table lists some 250,000 clones, roughly 91% of them singletons. Sequencing input: PBMCs. All receptors come from a woman younger than 45 in good health and CMV-seronegative. CDR3s include the opening cysteine and the closing phenylalanine or tryptophan. The D gene is left open where the match is weak. Rows may omit the clone size; those that give it use once, few, many or a size class.

j_call d_call v_call clone_size cdr3_aa cdr3_nt
TRBJ2-2 . TRBV10-3 . CAISEGGGNTGELFF TGTGCCATCAGTGAGGGTGGCGGGAATACCGGGGAGCTGTTTTTT
TRBJ2-5 TRBD1 TRBV7-3 . CASSRGQQETQYF TGTGCCAGCAGCCGGGGACAGCAAGAGACCCAGTACTTC
TRBJ2-2 . TRBV4-2 . CASSQSGDTGELFF TGTGCCAGCAGCCAATCAGGGGACACCGGGGAGCTGTTTTTT
TRBJ1-4 . TRBV9 . CASSVSSSDSWNEKLFF TGTGCCAGCAGCGTATCCTCGTCGGACAGCTGGAATGAAAAACTGTTTTTT
TRBJ2-3 TRBD1 TRBV6-6 . CASTPRDSADTQYF TGTGCCAGCACTCCGAGGGACAGTGCAGATACGCAGTATTTT
TRBJ1-2 . TRBV9 . CASSRRTAGYGYTF TGTGCCAGCAGCAGACGGACAGCTGGCTATGGCTACACCTTC
TRBJ2-7 TRBD2 TRBV11-2 . CASSFHSPLWREDSYEQYF TGTGCCAGCAGCTTTCATTCTCCCCTCTGGCGGGAGGACTCCTACGAGCAGTACTTC
TRBJ2-1 TRBD2 TRBV4-3 once CASSQEVGLANYNEQFF TGCGCCAGCAGCCAAGAGGTTGGACTAGCCAACTACAATGAGCAGTTCTTC
TRBJ2-1 . TRBV29-1 once CSYNLAENEQFF TGCAGCTATAATCTTGCGGAGAATGAGCAGTTCTTC
TRBJ2-7 . TRBV5-4 many CASSLGRTSSSYEQYF TGTGCCAGCAGCTTAGGGCGCACTTCTTCCTCCTACGAGCAGTACTTC
TRBJ2-3 . TRBV6-4 . CASSDGAGADTQYF TGTGCCAGCAGTGACGGGGCTGGGGCAGATACGCAGTATTTT
TRBJ2-5 . TRBV6-5 . CASSYLFSSREGTQYF TGTGCCAGCAGTTACCTTTTTAGCTCGAGAGAGGGGACCCAGTACTTC
TRBJ2-7 . TRBV27 . CASSFGGDGRTGEQYF TGTGCCAGCAGTTTCGGAGGGGACGGGCGAACGGGGGAGCAGTACTTC
TRBJ2-4 TRBD1 TRBV28 . CASRPGQGAGAKNIQYF TGTGCCAGCAGGCCGGGACAGGGGGCGGGGGCCAAAAACATTCAGTACTTC
TRBJ2-7 TRBD1 TRBV5-8 . CASSRQGRGSYEQYF TGTGCCAGCAGCCGACAGGGTAGGGGCTCCTACGAGCAGTACTTC
TRBJ2-5 . TRBV7-9 . CASSLALGEGETQYF TGTGCCAGCAGCTTAGCGCTGGGAGAGGGGGAGACCCAGTACTTC
TRBJ1-5 TRBD1 TRBV4-1 . CASSQDTGTGNQPQHF TGCGCCAGCAGCCAAGACACCGGGACAGGGAATCAGCCCCAGCATTTT